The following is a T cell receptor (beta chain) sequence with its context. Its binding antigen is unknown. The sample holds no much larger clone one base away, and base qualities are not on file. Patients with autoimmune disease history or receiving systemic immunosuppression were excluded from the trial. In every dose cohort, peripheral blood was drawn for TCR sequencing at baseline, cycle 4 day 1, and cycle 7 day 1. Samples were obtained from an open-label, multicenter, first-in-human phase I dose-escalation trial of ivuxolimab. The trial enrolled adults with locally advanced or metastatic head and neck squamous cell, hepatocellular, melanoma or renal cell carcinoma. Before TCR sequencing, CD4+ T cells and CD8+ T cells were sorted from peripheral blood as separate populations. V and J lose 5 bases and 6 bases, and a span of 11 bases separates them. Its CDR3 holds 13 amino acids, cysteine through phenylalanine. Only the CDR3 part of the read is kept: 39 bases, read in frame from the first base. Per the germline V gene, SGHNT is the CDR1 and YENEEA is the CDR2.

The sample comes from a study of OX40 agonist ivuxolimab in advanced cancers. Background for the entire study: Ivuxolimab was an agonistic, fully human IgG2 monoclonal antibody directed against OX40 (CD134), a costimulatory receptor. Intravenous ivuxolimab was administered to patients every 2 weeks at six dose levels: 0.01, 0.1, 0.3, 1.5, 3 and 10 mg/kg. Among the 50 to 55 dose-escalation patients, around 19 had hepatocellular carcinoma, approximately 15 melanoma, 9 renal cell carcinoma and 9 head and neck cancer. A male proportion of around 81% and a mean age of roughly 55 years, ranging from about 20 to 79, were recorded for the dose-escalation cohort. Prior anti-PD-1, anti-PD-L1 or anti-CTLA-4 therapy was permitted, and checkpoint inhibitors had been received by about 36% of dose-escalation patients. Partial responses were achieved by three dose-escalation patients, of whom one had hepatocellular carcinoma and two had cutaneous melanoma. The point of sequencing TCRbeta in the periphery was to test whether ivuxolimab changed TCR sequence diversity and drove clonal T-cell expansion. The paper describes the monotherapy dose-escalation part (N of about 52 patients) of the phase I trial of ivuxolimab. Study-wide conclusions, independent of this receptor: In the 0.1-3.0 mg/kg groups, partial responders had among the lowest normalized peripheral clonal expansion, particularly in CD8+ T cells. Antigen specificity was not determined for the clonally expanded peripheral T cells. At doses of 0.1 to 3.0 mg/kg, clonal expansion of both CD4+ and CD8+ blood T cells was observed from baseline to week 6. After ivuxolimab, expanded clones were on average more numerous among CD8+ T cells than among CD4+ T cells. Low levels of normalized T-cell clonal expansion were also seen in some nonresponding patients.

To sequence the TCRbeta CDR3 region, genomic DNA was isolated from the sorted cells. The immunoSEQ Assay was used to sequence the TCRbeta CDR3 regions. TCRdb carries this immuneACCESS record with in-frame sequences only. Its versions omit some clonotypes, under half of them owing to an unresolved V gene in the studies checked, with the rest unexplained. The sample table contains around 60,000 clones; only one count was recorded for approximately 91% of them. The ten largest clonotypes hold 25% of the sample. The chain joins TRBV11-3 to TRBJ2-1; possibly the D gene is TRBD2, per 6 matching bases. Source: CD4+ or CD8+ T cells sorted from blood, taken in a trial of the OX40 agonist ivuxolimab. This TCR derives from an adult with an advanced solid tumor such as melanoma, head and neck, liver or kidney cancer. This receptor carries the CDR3 CASSMGTLNEQFF. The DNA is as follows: TGTGCCAGCAGCATGGGGACTCTCAATGAGCAGTTCTTC. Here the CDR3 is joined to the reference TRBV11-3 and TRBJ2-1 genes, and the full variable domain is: EAGVVQSPRYKIIEKKQPVAFWCNPISGHNTLYWYLQNLGQGPELLIRYENEEAVDDSQLPKDRFSAERLKGVDSTLKIQPAELGDSAVYLCASSMGTLNEQFFGPGTRLTVL.